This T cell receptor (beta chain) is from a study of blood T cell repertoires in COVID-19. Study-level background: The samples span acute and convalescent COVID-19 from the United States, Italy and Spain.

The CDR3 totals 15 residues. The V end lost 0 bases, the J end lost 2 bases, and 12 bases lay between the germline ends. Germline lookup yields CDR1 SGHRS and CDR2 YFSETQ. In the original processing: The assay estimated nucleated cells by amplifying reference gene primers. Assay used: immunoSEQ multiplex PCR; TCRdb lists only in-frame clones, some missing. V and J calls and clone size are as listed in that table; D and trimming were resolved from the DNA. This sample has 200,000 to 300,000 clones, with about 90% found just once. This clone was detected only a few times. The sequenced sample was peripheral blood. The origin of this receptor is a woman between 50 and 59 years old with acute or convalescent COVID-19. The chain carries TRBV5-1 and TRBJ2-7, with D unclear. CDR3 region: CASSLALAETYEQYF. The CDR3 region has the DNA TGCGCCAGCAGCTTGGCCTTGGCTGAAACCTACGAGCAGTACTTC.